These T cell receptor beta chains were read from a single sample in a study of preoperative IRX-2 immunotherapy in early breast cancer. Generated by immunoSEQ multiplex PCR, the TCRdb table keeps only in-frame clones and is missing some. Of approximately 24,000 clones in the sample, roughly nine tenths were seen once. The sample in question was tumor tissue, obtained after IRX-2 immunotherapy. The receptors shown here come from a human donor with breast cancer. CDR3s include the opening cysteine and the closing phenylalanine or tryptophan. A D gene is named only where the DNA matches it firmly. Clone size is not always given. Where it is, it says once, few, many or a class for expanded clones.

V gene	D gene	clone size	J gene	CDR3 DNA	CDR3 protein
TRBV5-1	.	.	TRBJ2-3	TGCGCCAGCAGAACGGGGCCCAGCACAGATACGCAGTATTTT	CASRTGPSTDTQYF
TRBV10-1	.	.	TRBJ1-1	TGCGCCAGCAGACCTCAGGCGGCGGGGGCTGAAGCTTTCTTT	CASRPQAAGAEAFF
TRBV2	.	.	TRBJ2-2	TGTGCCAGCGGATGGCAGCTAGGAGCCGGGGAGCTGTTTTTT	CASGWQLGAGELFF
TRBV29-1	TRBD1	.	TRBJ1-1	TGCAGCGTCGACACAGGGGATGCTTTCTTT	CSVDTGDAFF
TRBV28	.	.	TRBJ2-7	TGTGCCAGCAGCCGATTGAGAGGGGTTCGAGCCTACGAGCAGTACTTC	CASSRLRGVRAYEQYF
TRBV7-8	TRBD1	.	TRBJ2-7	TGTGCCAGCAGCGGACAGGGGATCTCCTACGAGCAGTACTTC	CASSGQGISYEQYF
TRBV10-1	TRBD1	.	TRBJ2-3	TGCGCCAGCAGTGAGCAGGGACAGAGCACAGATACGCAGTATTTT	CASSEQGQSTDTQYF
TRBV2	.	once	TRBJ2-1	TGTGCCAGCAGTGAGAACAGGGCGGGCGAGCAGTTCTTC	CASSENRAGEQFF
TRBV7-8	.	few	TRBJ2-3	TGTGCCAGCAGCGAGGAGGATACGCAGTATTTT	CASSEEDTQYF
TRBV6-6	.	.	TRBJ2-3	TGTGCCAGCAGTTACTCCAGACTAGACCACACAGATACGCAGTATTTT	CASSYSRLDHTDTQYF
TRBV19	.	.	TRBJ1-1	TGTGCCAGTACCAACCCTAAGGGCGGGAACACTGAAGCTTTCTTT	CASTNPKGGNTEAFF
TRBV25-1	TRBD2	.	TRBJ2-7	TGTGCCAGCAGTGGACTAGCTAGCCCCCACGAGCAGTACTTC	CASSGLASPHEQYF
TRBV6-5	.	.	TRBJ2-1	TGTGCCAGCAGTTACCCCCCTCCACATGAGCAGTTCTTC	CASSYPPPHEQFF
TRBV19	.	few	TRBJ1-2	TGTGCCAGTAGTTCCGTCGCGATAGGGTATGGCTACACCTTC	CASSSVAIGYGYTF
TRBV18	.	.	TRBJ2-7	TGTGCCAGCTCACCGCCCTCCGTCGGGTGGGAGCAGTACTTC	CASSPPSVGWEQYF
TRBV29-1	.	.	TRBJ2-7	TGCAGCGTTGAAGTAGAAGGGTTCGTTTACGAGCAGTACTTC	CSVEVEGFVYEQYF
TRBV4-1	.	.	TRBJ1-4	TGCGCCAGCAGCCAAGTCCCGCAAGTCGAAAAACTGTTTTTT	CASSQVPQVEKLFF
TRBV7-8	.	.	TRBJ2-5	TGTGCCAGCAGCCCTGGGGCCGGGGGGACCCAGTACTTC	CASSPGAGGTQYF
TRBV6-5	.	.	TRBJ1-1	TGTGCCAGCATCGGGGATTCGAACACTGAAGCTTTCTTT	CASIGDSNTEAFF
TRBV30	TRBD1	few	TRBJ2-7	TGTGCCTGGAGTGACAGGGGCGAGCAGTACTTC	CAWSDRGEQYF
TRBV18	.	.	TRBJ1-2	TGTGCCAGCTCACCGCCGACAGAATCCTATGGCTACACCTTC	CASSPPTESYGYTF
TRBV5-6	.	.	TRBJ2-1	TGTGCCAGCAGCGACCACAATGAGCAGTTCTTC	CASSDHNEQFF
TRBV7-8	.	few	TRBJ1-5	TGTGCCAGCAGCTTATCGACCCATAGCAATCAGCCCCAGCATTTT	CASSLSTHSNQPQHF
TRBV4-1	.	.	TRBJ1-5	TGCGCCAGCAGCCAAGATGGGGGACGGCTTAGCAATCAGCCCCAGCATTTT	CASSQDGGRLSNQPQHF
TRBV7-2	.	.	TRBJ2-7	TGTGCCAGCAGCAGTCTAAGGAGACGCTCCTACGAGCAGTACTTC	CASSSLRRRSYEQYF
TRBV4-1	.	.	TRBJ2-1	TGCGCCAGCGCCCCTGGTTCCTACAATGAGCAGTTCTTC	CASAPGSYNEQFF
TRBV10-3	.	.	TRBJ1-2	TGTGCCATCAGTGAGGGCGCGATGGGGGATGGCTACACCTTC	CAISEGAMGDGYTF
TRBV7-2	.	.	TRBJ2-3	TGTGCCAGCAGTTCCACCGGGACGCAACCTTCAGATACGCAGTATTTT	CASSSTGTQPSDTQYF
TRBV14	TRBD1	.	TRBJ1-3	TGTGCCAGCAGCCAAGGAATGTGGACAGGGGTTGGAAACACCATATATTTT	CASSQGMWTGVGNTIYF
TRBV29-1	.	.	TRBJ1-1	TGCAGCGGCGGTTGGAGGAACACTGAAGCTTTCTTT	CSGGWRNTEAFF
TRBV5-1	.	.	TRBJ2-1	TGCGCCAGCAGCGGGGGGGACAATTTTAATGAGCAGTTCTTC	CASSGGDNFNEQFF
TRBV28	TRBD1	.	TRBJ2-4	TGTGCCACTAGGGGGACAGGGAAAAACATTCAGTACTTC	CATRGTGKNIQYF
TRBV7-9	TRBD1	.	TRBJ2-7	TGTGCCAGCAGCTGGACAGGGGGGGAGCAGTACTTC	CASSWTGGEQYF
TRBV28	TRBD1	medium-sized	TRBJ2-5	TGTGCCAGCAGCAGGGGACAGGGTCGGGAGACCCAGTACTTC	CASSRGQGRETQYF
TRBV29-1	TRBD1	few	TRBJ1-5	TGCAGCGTTGAGGAAACAGGGGCCGGCAATCAGCCCCAGCATTTT	CSVEETGAGNQPQHF
TRBV5-5	.	.	TRBJ1-3	TGTGCCAGCAGAGCCCCATGGGACGCTAAAACTGGAAACACCATATATTTT	CASRAPWDAKTGNTIYF
TRBV18	TRBD1	.	TRBJ2-7	TGTGCCAGCTCACCCCTACCCGGGACAGGGGACCCCGCCACCTACGAGCAGTACTTC	CASSPLPGTGDPATYEQYF
TRBV7-2	TRBD2	.	TRBJ2-1	TGTGCCAGCAGCTTATTAGCGGGGGGGCCCAATGAGCAGTTCTTC	CASSLLAGGPNEQFF
TRBV5-4	.	.	TRBJ2-5	TGTGCCAGCAGCTTTGAACTCGGAGGAGAGACCCAGTACTTC	CASSFELGGETQYF
TRBV2	.	.	TRBJ2-7	TGTGCCACCTGGGGGGACACTGCTTACGAGCAGTACTTC	CATWGDTAYEQYF
TRBV9	.	.	TRBJ2-2	TGTGCCAGCAGCGTAGAGGGTAGAGGCGGCGGGGAGCTGTTTTTT	CASSVEGRGGGELFF
TRBV19	.	few	TRBJ1-1	TGTGCCAGTAGTTTTCCAGACGAGAACACTGAAGCTTTCTTT	CASSFPDENTEAFF
TRBV18	.	.	TRBJ1-4	TGTGCCAGCTCATCGGACTATGCAACTAATGAAAAACTGTTTTTT	CASSSDYATNEKLFF
TRBV6-6	.	.	TRBJ2-7	TGTGCCAGCAGTCCCACCCGGGTAGCCCACGAGCAGTACTTC	CASSPTRVAHEQYF
TRBV5-4	.	.	TRBJ2-3	TGTGCCAGCAGCTTGGACGGTCGGAGAGGTGCGCAGTATTTT	CASSLDGRRGAQYF
TRBV6-1	.	.	TRBJ1-2	TGTGCCAGCAGTTGGGACAACAACTATGGCTACACCTTC	CASSWDNNYGYTF
TRBV27	TRBD1	.	TRBJ1-2	TGTGCCAGCAGTAGAGACAGGGGGAACTATGGCTACACCTTC	CASSRDRGNYGYTF